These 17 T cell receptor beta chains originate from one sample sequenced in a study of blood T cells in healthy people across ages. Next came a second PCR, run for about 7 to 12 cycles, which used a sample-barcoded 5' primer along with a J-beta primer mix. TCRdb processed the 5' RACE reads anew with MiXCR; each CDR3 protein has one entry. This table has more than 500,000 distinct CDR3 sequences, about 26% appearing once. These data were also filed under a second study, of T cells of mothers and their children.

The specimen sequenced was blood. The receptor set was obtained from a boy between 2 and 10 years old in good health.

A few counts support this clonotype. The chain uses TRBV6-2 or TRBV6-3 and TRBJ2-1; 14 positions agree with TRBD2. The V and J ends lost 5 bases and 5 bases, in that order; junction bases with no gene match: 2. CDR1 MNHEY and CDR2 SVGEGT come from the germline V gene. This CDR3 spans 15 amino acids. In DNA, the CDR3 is TGTGCCAGCAGTGCGGGACTAGCGGGAGACAATGAGCAGTTCTTC. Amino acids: CASSAGLAGDNEQFF.

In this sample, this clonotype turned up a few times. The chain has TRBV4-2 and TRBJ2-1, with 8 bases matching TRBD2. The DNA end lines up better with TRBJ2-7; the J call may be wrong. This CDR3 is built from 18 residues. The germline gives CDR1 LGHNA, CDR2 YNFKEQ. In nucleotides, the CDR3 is TGTGCCAGCAGCCAAGTTCCGCGGGGGGCTCCTTCCTACTACGAGCAGTACTTC. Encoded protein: CASSQVPRGAPSYYEQYF.

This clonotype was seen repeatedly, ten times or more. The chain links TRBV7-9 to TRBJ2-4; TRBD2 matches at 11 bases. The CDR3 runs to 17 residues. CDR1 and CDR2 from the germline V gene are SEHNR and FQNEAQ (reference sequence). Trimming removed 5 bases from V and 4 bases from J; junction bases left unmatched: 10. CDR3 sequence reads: CASSPPTSGVRKNIQYF. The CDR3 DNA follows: TGTGCCAGCAGCCCCCCGACTAGCGGGGTTCGGAAAAACATTCAGTACTTC.

CDR3 coding DNA: TGTGCCAGCAGTTACGGGACTAGCGGGAGAGGGGAGCAGTATTTT. Encoded protein: CASSYGTSGRGEQYF. The chain recombines TRBV6-5 with TRBJ2-3, with 14 nucleotides matching TRBD2. The CDR3 sequence is 15 residues long. Germline CDR1 reads MNHEY; CDR2 reads SVGAGI. J gave up 11 bases and V 2 bases, and 6 bases lay outside the gene matches.

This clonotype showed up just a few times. CDR3 nucleotides: TGCGCCAGCAGCCAAGATGGCGGCTCTGCGACAAGTTGGGAGACCCAGTACTTC. It encodes CASSQDGGSATSWETQYF. The V call is TRBV4-3, the J call TRBJ2-5; D ambiguous. The CDR3 has 18 residues. The V and J ends lost 0 bases and 5 bases respectively, with 22 bases between them. Germline assignment: CDR1 LGHNA and CDR2 YSLEER.

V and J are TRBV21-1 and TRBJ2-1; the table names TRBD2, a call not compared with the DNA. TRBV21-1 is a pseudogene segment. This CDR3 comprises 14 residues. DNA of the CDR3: TGTGCCAGCAGCAAAACCGTAGCGGGTAATGAGCAGTTCTTC. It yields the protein CASSKTVAGNEQFF.

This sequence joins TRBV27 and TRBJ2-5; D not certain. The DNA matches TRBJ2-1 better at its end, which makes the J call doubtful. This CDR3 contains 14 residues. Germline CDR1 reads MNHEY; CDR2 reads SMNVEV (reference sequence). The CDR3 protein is CASSLYGFYNEQFF. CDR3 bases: TGTGCCAGCAGTTTATACGGCTTTTACAATGAGCAGTTCTTC.

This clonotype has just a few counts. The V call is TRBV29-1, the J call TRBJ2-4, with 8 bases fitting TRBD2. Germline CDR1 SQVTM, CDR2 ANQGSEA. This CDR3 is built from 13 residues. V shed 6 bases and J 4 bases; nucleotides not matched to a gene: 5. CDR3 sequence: CSVWTSQKNIQYF. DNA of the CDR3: TGCAGCGTATGGACTAGCCAGAAAAACATTCAGTACTTC. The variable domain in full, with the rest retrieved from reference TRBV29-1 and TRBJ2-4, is SAVISQKPSRDICQRGTSLTIQCQVDSQVTMMFWYRQQPGQSLTLIATANQGSEATYESGFVIDKFPISRPNLTFSTLTVSNMSPEDSSIYLCSVWTSQKNIQYFGAGTRLSVL.

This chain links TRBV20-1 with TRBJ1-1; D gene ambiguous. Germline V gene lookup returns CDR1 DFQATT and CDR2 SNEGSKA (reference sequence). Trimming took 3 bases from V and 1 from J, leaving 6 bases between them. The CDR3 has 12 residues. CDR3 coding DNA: TGCAGTGCTAGCGCGGGGAACACTGAAGCTTTCTTT. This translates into CSASAGNTEAFF.

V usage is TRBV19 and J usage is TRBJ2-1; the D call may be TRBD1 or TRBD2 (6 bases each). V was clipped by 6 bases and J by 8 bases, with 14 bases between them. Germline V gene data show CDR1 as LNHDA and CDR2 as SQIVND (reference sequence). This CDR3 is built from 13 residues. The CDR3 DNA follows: TGTGCCAGTAGATACCGGGGGCGAGATGAGCAGTTCTTC. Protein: CASRYRGRDEQFF.

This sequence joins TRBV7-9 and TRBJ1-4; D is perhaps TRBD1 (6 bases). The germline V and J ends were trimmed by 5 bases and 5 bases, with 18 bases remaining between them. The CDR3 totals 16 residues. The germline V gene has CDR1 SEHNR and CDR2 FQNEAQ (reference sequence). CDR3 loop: CASSAFSGTPNEKLFF. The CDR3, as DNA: TGTGCCAGCAGCGCCTTTTCCGGGACACCGAATGAAAAACTGTTTTTT.

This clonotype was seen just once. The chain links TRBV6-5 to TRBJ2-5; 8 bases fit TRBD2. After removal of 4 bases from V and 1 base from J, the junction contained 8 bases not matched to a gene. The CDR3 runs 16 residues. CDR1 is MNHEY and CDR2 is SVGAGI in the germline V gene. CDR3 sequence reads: CASSFGPGGAQETQYF. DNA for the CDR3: TGTGCCAGCAGTTTTGGCCCGGGGGGGGCCCAAGAGACCCAGTACTTC.

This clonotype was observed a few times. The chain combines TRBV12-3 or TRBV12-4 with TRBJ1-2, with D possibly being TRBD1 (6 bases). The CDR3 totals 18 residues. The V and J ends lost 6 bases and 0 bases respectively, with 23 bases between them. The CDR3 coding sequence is TGTGCCAGCAGGTCCAGCGGGGGGGCGCTAGCCCCTAACTATGGCTACACCTTC. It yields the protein CASRSSGGALAPNYGYTF.

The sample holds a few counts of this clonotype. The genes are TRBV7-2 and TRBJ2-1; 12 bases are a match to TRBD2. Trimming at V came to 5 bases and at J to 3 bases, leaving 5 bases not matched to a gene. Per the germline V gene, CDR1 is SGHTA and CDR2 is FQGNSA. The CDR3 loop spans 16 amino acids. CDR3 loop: CASSPSGGAIYNEQFF. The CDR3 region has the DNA TGTGCCAGCAGCCCTAGCGGGGGGGCTATCTACAATGAGCAGTTCTTC.

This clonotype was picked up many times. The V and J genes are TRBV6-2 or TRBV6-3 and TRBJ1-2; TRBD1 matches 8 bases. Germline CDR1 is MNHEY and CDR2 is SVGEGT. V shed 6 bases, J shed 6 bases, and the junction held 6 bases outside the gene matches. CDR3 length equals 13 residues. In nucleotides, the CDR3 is TGTGCCAGCAGCTGGACAGGGAACGATGGCTACACCTTC. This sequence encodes CASSWTGNDGYTF.

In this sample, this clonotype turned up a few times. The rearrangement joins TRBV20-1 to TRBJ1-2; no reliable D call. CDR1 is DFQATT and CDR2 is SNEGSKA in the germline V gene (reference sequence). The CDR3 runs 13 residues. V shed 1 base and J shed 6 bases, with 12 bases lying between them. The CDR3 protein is CSARGGELNGYTF. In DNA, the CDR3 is TGCAGTGCTAGAGGCGGGGAGCTCAATGGCTACACCTTC.

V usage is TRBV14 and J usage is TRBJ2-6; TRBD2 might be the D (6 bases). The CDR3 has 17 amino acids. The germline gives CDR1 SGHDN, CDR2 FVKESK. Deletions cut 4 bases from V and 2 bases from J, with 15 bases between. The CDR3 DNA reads TGTGCCAGCAGCCCGCGTGGAGGGAGCCCTGGGGCCAACGTCCTGACTTTC. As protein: CASSPRGGSPGANVLTF.